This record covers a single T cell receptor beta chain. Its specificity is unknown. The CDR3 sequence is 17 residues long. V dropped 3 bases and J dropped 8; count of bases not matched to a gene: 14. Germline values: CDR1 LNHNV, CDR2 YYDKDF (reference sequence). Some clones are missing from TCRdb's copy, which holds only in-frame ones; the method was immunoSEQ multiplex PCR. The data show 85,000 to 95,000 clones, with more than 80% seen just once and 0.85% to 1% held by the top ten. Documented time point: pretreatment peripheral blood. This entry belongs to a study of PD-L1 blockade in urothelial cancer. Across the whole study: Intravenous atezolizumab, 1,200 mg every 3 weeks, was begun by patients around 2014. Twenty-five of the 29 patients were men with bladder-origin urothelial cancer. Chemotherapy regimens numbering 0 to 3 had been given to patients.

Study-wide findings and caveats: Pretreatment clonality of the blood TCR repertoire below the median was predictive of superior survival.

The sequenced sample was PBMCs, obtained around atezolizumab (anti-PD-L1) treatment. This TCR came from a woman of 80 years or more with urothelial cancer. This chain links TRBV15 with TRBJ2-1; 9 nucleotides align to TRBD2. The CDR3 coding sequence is TGTGCCACCAGCAGGCGGGGGGGGACTCGGGCCGGGTATGAGCAGTTCTTC. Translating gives CATSRRGGTRAGYEQFF.